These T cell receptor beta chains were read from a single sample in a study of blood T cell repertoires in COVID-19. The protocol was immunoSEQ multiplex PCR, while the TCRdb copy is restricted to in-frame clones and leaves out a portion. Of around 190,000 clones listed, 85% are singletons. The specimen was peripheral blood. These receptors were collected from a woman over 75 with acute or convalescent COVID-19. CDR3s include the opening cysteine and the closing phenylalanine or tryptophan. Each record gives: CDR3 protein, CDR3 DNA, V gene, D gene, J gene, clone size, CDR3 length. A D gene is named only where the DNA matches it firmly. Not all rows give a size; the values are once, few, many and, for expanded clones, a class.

CDR3aa: CASSPLQGNTDTQYF; CDR3nt: TGTGCCAGCTCACCACTCCAGGGGAACACAGATACGCAGTATTTT; v_gene: TRBV18; d_gene: NA; j_gene: TRBJ2-3; abundance: NA; len: 15
CDR3aa: CASSPWGWGVREQYF; CDR3nt: TGTGCCAGCAGTCCGTGGGGCTGGGGGGTACGCGAGCAGTACTTC; v_gene: TRBV14; d_gene: NA; j_gene: TRBJ2-7; abundance: NA; len: 15
CDR3aa: CASSWDSLGTYGYTF; CDR3nt: TGTGCCAGCAGTTGGGACTCCCTGGGGACGTATGGCTACACCTTC; v_gene: TRBV28; d_gene: NA; j_gene: TRBJ1-2; abundance: NA; len: 15
CDR3aa: CAVGAGSAGLNEQFF; CDR3nt: TGTGCCGTGGGGGCAGGGAGTGCAGGATTAAATGAGCAGTTCTTC; v_gene: TRBV19; d_gene: NA; j_gene: TRBJ2-1; abundance: NA; len: 15
CDR3aa: CASSVQVRTEAFF; CDR3nt: TGTGCCAGCAGTGTACAGGTGAGGACTGAAGCTTTCTTT; v_gene: TRBV12-3/TRBV12-4; d_gene: NA; j_gene: TRBJ1-1; abundance: NA; len: 13
CDR3aa: CAWSTGGVDYEQYF; CDR3nt: TGTGCCTGGAGTACAGGGGGCGTAGATTACGAGCAGTACTTC; v_gene: TRBV30; d_gene: TRBD1; j_gene: TRBJ2-7; abundance: NA; len: 14
CDR3aa: CASRGVANEAFF; CDR3nt: TGTGCCAGCAGGGGTGTAGCGAATGAAGCTTTCTTT; v_gene: TRBV28; d_gene: NA; j_gene: TRBJ1-1; abundance: NA; len: 12
CDR3aa: CASRSRDRNYGYTF; CDR3nt: TGTGCCAGCAGGAGTAGGGACAGGAACTATGGCTACACCTTC; v_gene: TRBV6-5; d_gene: TRBD1; j_gene: TRBJ1-2; abundance: NA; len: 14
CDR3aa: CALKTGFNYGYTF; CDR3nt: TGTGCCTTAAAAACAGGGTTTAACTATGGCTACACCTTC; v_gene: TRBV30; d_gene: NA; j_gene: TRBJ1-2; abundance: NA; len: 13
CDR3aa: CASSLQGMVTEAFF; CDR3nt: TGTGCCAGCAGTTTACAGGGGATGGTAACTGAAGCTTTCTTT; v_gene: TRBV2; d_gene: TRBD1; j_gene: TRBJ1-1; abundance: NA; len: 14
CDR3aa: CATSDSRGSGETQYF; CDR3nt: TGTGCCACCAGTGACTCGCGGGGGAGTGGGGAGACCCAGTACTTC; v_gene: TRBV24-1; d_gene: TRBD2; j_gene: TRBJ2-5; abundance: NA; len: 15
CDR3aa: CASSRGTTAYGYTF; CDR3nt: TGTGCCAGCAGCCGGGGGACTACGGCCTATGGCTACACCTTC; v_gene: TRBV27; d_gene: NA; j_gene: TRBJ1-2; abundance: NA; len: 14
CDR3aa: CASSLRRESTGELFF; CDR3nt: TGTGCCAGCAGCTTAAGGAGGGAGAGCACCGGGGAGCTGTTTTTT; v_gene: TRBV7-2; d_gene: NA; j_gene: TRBJ2-2; abundance: NA; len: 15
CDR3aa: CASSFGGADTQYF; CDR3nt: TGTGCCAGCAGTTTCGGGGGGGCAGATACGCAGTATTTT; v_gene: TRBV27; d_gene: TRBD2; j_gene: TRBJ2-3; abundance: NA; len: 13
CDR3aa: CAWSAGGTDTQYF; CDR3nt: TGTGCCTGGAGTGCCGGGGGCACAGATACGCAGTATTTT; v_gene: TRBV30; d_gene: NA; j_gene: TRBJ2-3; abundance: few; len: 13
CDR3aa: CASSQGLRPGGNEQFF; CDR3nt: TGTGCCAGCAGCCAAGGTCTAAGACCGGGTGGGAATGAGCAGTTCTTC; v_gene: TRBV3-1/TRBV3-2; d_gene: NA; j_gene: TRBJ2-1; abundance: NA; len: 16
CDR3aa: CASSLGTGDAYEQYF; CDR3nt: TGCGCCAGCAGCCTAGGGACAGGGGACGCCTACGAGCAGTACTTC; v_gene: TRBV4-1; d_gene: TRBD1; j_gene: TRBJ2-7; abundance: NA; len: 15
CDR3aa: CASRGQYTEAFF; CDR3nt: TGTGCCAGCAGGGGACAATACACTGAAGCTTTCTTT; v_gene: TRBV2; d_gene: NA; j_gene: TRBJ1-1; abundance: once; len: 12
CDR3aa: CASSPGQGRGLKDTEAFF; CDR3nt: TGTGCCAGCAGCCCCGGACAGGGGCGAGGACTAAAGGACACTGAAGCTTTCTTT; v_gene: TRBV7-2; d_gene: TRBD1; j_gene: TRBJ1-1; abundance: NA; len: 18
CDR3aa: CASSLASTNEKLFF; CDR3nt: TGTGCCAGCAGCTTAGCTTCAACTAATGAAAAACTGTTTTTT; v_gene: TRBV5-5; d_gene: NA; j_gene: TRBJ1-4; abundance: NA; len: 14
CDR3aa: CASSLDRAYEQYF; CDR3nt: TGTGCCAGTAGTTTGGACAGGGCTTACGAGCAGTACTTC; v_gene: TRBV19; d_gene: TRBD1; j_gene: TRBJ2-7; abundance: NA; len: 13
CDR3aa: CASSPLTGGYNEQFF; CDR3nt: TGTGCCAGCTCACCTCTGACAGGGGGCTACAATGAGCAGTTCTTC; v_gene: TRBV18; d_gene: TRBD1; j_gene: TRBJ2-1; abundance: NA; len: 15
CDR3aa: CASSLPGRAGNTGELFF; CDR3nt: TGTGCCAGCAGTTTACCCGGGAGGGCCGGGAACACCGGGGAGCTGTTTTTT; v_gene: TRBV2; d_gene: TRBD2; j_gene: TRBJ2-2; abundance: NA; len: 17
CDR3aa: CSVAVYQVNTEAFF; CDR3nt: TGCAGCGTTGCCGTCTATCAGGTGAACACTGAAGCTTTCTTT; v_gene: TRBV29-1; d_gene: NA; j_gene: TRBJ1-1; abundance: NA; len: 14
CDR3aa: CASSVGLAGVQETQYF; CDR3nt: TGTGCCAGCAGCGTGGGACTAGCGGGGGTCCAAGAGACCCAGTACTTC; v_gene: TRBV9; d_gene: TRBD2; j_gene: TRBJ2-5; abundance: NA; len: 16
CDR3aa: CASSQAGIPYQPQHF; CDR3nt: TGCGCCAGCAGCCAGGCCGGGATCCCCTATCAGCCCCAGCATTTT; v_gene: TRBV4-3; d_gene: NA; j_gene: TRBJ1-5; abundance: once; len: 15
CDR3aa: CASSGGGGPRAAFF; CDR3nt: TGTGCCAGCAGCGGGGGAGGGGGACCTAGAGCGGCTTTCTTT; v_gene: TRBV5-6; d_gene: NA; j_gene: TRBJ1-1; abundance: NA; len: 14
CDR3aa: CASSLQSFGGYTF; CDR3nt: TGTGCCAGCAGTCTACAGTCGTTTGGTGGCTACACCTTC; v_gene: TRBV28; d_gene: NA; j_gene: TRBJ1-2; abundance: NA; len: 13
CDR3aa: CASRPGGGGNTIYF; CDR3nt: TGTGCCAGCAGGCCCGGGGGAGGTGGAAACACCATATATTTT; v_gene: TRBV28; d_gene: NA; j_gene: TRBJ1-3; abundance: NA; len: 14
CDR3aa: CASSFRGENTEAFF; CDR3nt: TGCGCCAGCAGCTTCCGGGGAGAGAACACTGAAGCTTTCTTT; v_gene: TRBV5-1; d_gene: NA; j_gene: TRBJ1-1; abundance: few; len: 14
CDR3aa: CASQGPGKETQYF; CDR3nt: TGTGCCAGTCAAGGTCCGGGGAAAGAGACCCAGTACTTC; v_gene: TRBV19; d_gene: NA; j_gene: TRBJ2-5; abundance: NA; len: 13
CDR3aa: CASSLKDRGNQPQHF; CDR3nt: TGTGCCAGCAGCTTAAAGGACAGGGGAAATCAGCCCCAGCATTTT; v_gene: TRBV11-3; d_gene: TRBD1; j_gene: TRBJ1-5; abundance: NA; len: 15
CDR3aa: CASSLLGAITGELFF; CDR3nt: TGTGCCAGCAGCTTATTGGGGGCTATCACCGGGGAGCTGTTTTTT; v_gene: TRBV11-3; d_gene: NA; j_gene: TRBJ2-2; abundance: NA; len: 15
CDR3aa: CASSPRIGWDTIYF; CDR3nt: TGTGCCAGCAGCCCGCGGATCGGATGGGACACCATATATTTT; v_gene: TRBV7-9; d_gene: NA; j_gene: TRBJ1-3; abundance: NA; len: 14
CDR3aa: CASSPPSGMVSDTQYF; CDR3nt: TGTGCCAGCAGTCCTCCTAGCGGGATGGTGTCAGATACGCAGTATTTT; v_gene: TRBV28; d_gene: TRBD2; j_gene: TRBJ2-3; abundance: few; len: 16
CDR3aa: CASSESTGNTEAFF; CDR3nt: TGCGCCAGCAGTGAGTCAACAGGGAACACTGAAGCTTTCTTT; v_gene: TRBV10-1; d_gene: NA; j_gene: TRBJ1-1; abundance: NA; len: 14
CDR3aa: CSVEGTGGAKNIQYF; CDR3nt: TGCAGCGTTGAGGGGACGGGAGGGGCCAAAAACATTCAGTACTTC; v_gene: TRBV29-1; d_gene: TRBD2; j_gene: TRBJ2-4; abundance: NA; len: 15
CDR3aa: CASSFTETQYF; CDR3nt: TGCGCCAGCAGCTTTACTGAGACCCAGTACTTC; v_gene: TRBV5-1; d_gene: NA; j_gene: TRBJ2-5; abundance: NA; len: 11
CDR3aa: CASSPDQGPAAF; CDR3nt: TGCGCCAGCAGCCCGGATCAGGGGCCCGCCGCCTTC; v_gene: TRBV5-1; d_gene: NA; j_gene: TRBJ1-2; abundance: NA; len: 12
CDR3aa: CASSLGQGAGRTEAFF; CDR3nt: TGTGCCAGCAGCTTAGGGCAGGGGGCTGGTCGAACTGAAGCTTTCTTT; v_gene: TRBV11-3; d_gene: TRBD1; j_gene: TRBJ1-1; abundance: NA; len: 16
CDR3aa: CASSYGETSGSSTQYF; CDR3nt: TGTGCCAGCAGTTACGGGGAAACTAGCGGGAGTTCTACGCAGTATTTT; v_gene: TRBV6-2/TRBV6-3; d_gene: TRBD2; j_gene: TRBJ2-3; abundance: NA; len: 16
CDR3aa: CASSYSRPGQGYEQYF; CDR3nt: TGTGCCAGCAGTTACTCGAGACCGGGACAAGGTTACGAGCAGTACTTC; v_gene: TRBV6-5; d_gene: NA; j_gene: TRBJ2-7; abundance: NA; len: 16
CDR3aa: CASSPGTSGSTDTQYF; CDR3nt: TGTGCCAGCAGCCCTGGGACTAGCGGTAGCACAGATACGCAGTATTTT; v_gene: TRBV7-9; d_gene: TRBD2; j_gene: TRBJ2-3; abundance: many; len: 16
CDR3aa: CASSLDWGGGEAFF; CDR3nt: TGCGCCAGCAGCTTGGACTGGGGAGGGGGTGAAGCTTTCTTT; v_gene: TRBV5-1; d_gene: NA; j_gene: TRBJ1-1; abundance: NA; len: 14